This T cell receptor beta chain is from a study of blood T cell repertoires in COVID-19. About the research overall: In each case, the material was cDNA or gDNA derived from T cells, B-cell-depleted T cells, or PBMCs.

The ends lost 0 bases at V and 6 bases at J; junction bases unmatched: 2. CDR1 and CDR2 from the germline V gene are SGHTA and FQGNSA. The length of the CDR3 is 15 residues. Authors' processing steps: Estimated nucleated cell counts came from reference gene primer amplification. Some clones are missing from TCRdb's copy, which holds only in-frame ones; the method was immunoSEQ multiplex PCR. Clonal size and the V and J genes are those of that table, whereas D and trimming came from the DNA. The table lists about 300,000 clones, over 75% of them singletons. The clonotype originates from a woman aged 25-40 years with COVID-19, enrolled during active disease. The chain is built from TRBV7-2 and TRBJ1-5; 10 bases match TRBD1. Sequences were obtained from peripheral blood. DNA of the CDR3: TGTGCCAGCAGCTTAGCGGGACAGGGGATTCAGCCCCAGCATTTT. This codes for CASSLAGQGIQPQHF.